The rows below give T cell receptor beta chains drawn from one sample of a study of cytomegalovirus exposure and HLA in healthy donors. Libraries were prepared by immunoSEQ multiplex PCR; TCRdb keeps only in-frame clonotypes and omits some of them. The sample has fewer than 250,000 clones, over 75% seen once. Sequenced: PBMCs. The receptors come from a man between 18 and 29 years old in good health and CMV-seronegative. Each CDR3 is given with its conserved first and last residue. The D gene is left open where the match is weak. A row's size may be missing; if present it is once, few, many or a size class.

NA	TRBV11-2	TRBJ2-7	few	TGTGCCAGCAGCCCCAGGAGGGAACGGGCCTACGAGCAGTACTTC	CASSPRRERAYEQYF
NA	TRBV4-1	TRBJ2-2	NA	TGCGCCAGCAGCCTAAGTCCCGCCAGTAACACCGGGGAGCTGTTTTTT	CASSLSPASNTGELFF
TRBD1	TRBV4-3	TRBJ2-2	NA	TGCGCCAGCAGCCACCAGGACAGGGGTTTTTACACCGGGGAGCTGTTTTTT	CASSHQDRGFYTGELFF
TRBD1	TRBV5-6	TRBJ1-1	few	TGTGCCAGCAGCAGGGACAGGGGCAGGGCGGATAGGACTGAAGCTTTCTTT	CASSRDRGRADRTEAFF
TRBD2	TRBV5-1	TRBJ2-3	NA	TGCGCCAGCAGCTTGGGGACTAGCGGGAGTGGAGATACGCAGTATTTT	CASSLGTSGSGDTQYF
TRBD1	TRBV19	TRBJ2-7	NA	TGTGCCAGTCGAGGGACAGCACGAGAGCAGTACTTC	CASRGTAREQYF
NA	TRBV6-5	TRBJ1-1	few	TGTGCCAGCAGTTACGGGGGACTTTCTGAAGCTTTCTTT	CASSYGGLSEAFF
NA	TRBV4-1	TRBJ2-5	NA	TGCGCCAGCAGCCAATATTTTAGCGGATTATTTCAAGAGACCCAGTACTTC	CASSQYFSGLFQETQYF
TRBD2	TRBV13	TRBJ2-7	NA	TGTGCCAGCAGCCAAACTAGCGGGGGGGCGCGATACTACGAGCAGTACTTC	CASSQTSGGARYYEQYF
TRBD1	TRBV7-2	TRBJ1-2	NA	TGTGCCAGCAGCTTGTTAAGACAGGGGGACTATGGCTACACCTTC	CASSLLRQGDYGYTF
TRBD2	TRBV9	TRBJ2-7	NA	TGTGCCAGCAGCGTAGCGTGGGAGGGCCCAGGAGAGCAGTACTTC	CASSVAWEGPGEQYF
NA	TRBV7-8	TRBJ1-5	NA	TGTGCCAGCAGCCTCTTAAAGGGGTATCAGCCCCAGCATTTT	CASSLLKGYQPQHF
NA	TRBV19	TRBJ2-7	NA	TGTGCCAGTAGTACGGGGGGCGCATCCTACGAGCAGTACTTC	CASSTGGASYEQYF
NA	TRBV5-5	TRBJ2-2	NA	TGTGCCAGCAGTCATACTAGTACCGGGGAGCTGTTTTTT	CASSHTSTGELFF
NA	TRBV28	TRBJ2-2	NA	TGTGCCAGCAGTTTACCCGGCGGGGAGCTGTTTTTT	CASSLPGGELFF
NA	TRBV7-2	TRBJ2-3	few	TGTGCCAGCAGCTTTTCGCAGGGAACAGATACGCAGTATTTT	CASSFSQGTDTQYF
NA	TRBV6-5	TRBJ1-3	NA	TGTGCCAGCCGGGACACTACCTCTGGAAACACCATATATTTT	CASRDTTSGNTIYF
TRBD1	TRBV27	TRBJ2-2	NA	TGTGCCAGCAGTATCGGGACAGGGGGCGACACCGGGGAGCTGTTTTTT	CASSIGTGGDTGELFF
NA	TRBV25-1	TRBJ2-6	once	TGTGCCAGCAGTGAATATCCCACAAACTCTGGGGCCAACGTCCTGACTTTC	CASSEYPTNSGANVLTF
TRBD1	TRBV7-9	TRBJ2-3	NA	TGTGCCAGCAGCCCCATCTCCGGGACAGGGGTGGCAGATACGCAGTATTTT	CASSPISGTGVADTQYF
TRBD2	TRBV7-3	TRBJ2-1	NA	TGTGCCAGCAGCTACGACTCTTTCGTGGGAGGGTACGACAATGAGCAGTTCTTC	CASSYDSFVGGYDNEQFF
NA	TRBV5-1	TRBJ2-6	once	TGCGCCAGCAGCTTTCTTCTCGGCTCTGGGGCCAACGTCCTGACTTTC	CASSFLLGSGANVLTF
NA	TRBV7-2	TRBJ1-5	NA	TGTGCCAGCAGCGAAGACAGTTACTATCAGCCCCAGCATTTT	CASSEDSYYQPQHF
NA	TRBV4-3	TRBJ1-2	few	TGCGCCAGCAGCCAAGATAACAGGGACTATGGCTACACCTTC	CASSQDNRDYGYTF
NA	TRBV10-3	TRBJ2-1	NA	TGTGCCATCAGCCCTCTCTATGAGCAGTTCTTC	CAISPLYEQFF
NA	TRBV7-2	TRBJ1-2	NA	TGTGCCAGCAGCTTAGACGGGGGGATCGTAGTTCGGGGCTACACCTTC	CASSLDGGIVVRGYTF
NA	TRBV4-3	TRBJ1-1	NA	TGCGCCAGCAGCCAGGTACCGGGAGTTGAAGCTTTCTTT	CASSQVPGVEAFF
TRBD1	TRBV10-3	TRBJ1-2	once	TGTGCCATCACTGGGACAGGTACTTTGAACTATGGCTACACCTTC	CAITGTGTLNYGYTF
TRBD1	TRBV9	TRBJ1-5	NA	TGTGCCAGCAGTGCAGGGGGCTCCAGCAATCAGCCCCAGCATTTT	CASSAGGSSNQPQHF